This entry lists 18 T cell receptor beta chains sequenced from one sample in a study of regulatory T cells in long-lasting Graves disease. TCR beta libraries were built with iRepertoire HTBI primers and Arm-PCR of CDR3 regions. TCRdb re-called the multiplex PCR reads with MiXCR, one entry per CDR3 protein. This table holds over 650,000 distinct CDR3 sequences, approximately 29% found once. Time point in this sample: persistent/refractory GD, antithyroid drugs over 5 years with positive TRAb. RNA extracted from PBMCs served as the sequencing template. This material consisted of peripheral blood mononuclear cells (PBMCs), taken when the disease was refractory, from a patient treated with antithyroid drugs. These receptor sequences come from a female donor with Graves disease.

This clonotype has only a few counts. The rearrangement links TRBV29-1 to TRBJ1-2, with D perhaps matching TRBD1 (5 bases). The germline V and J ends were trimmed by 1 base and 0 bases, with 9 bases remaining between them. The CDR3 sequence is 14 residues long. Germline V gene sequence: CDR1 SQVTM, CDR2 ANQGSEA. CDR3 in amino acids: CSVEGDGSNYGYTF. CDR3 DNA sequence: TGCAGCGTTGAAGGGGACGGGTCTAACTATGGCTACACCTTC.

There are many counts of this clonotype. The gene calls are TRBV2 and TRBJ1-1; 9 nucleotides agree with TRBD1. The J segment lost 0 bases and the V segment lost 6 bases, leaving 5 bases of the junction unmatched. CDR1 and CDR2 from the germline V gene are SNHLY and FYNNEI. The length of the CDR3 is 15 residues. In nucleotides, the CDR3 is TGTGCCAGCAGACAACGGACAGGGGTGAACACTGAAGCTTTCTTT. Translated: CASRQRTGVNTEAFF. Variable domain in full (rest from reference TRBV2 and TRBJ1-1): EPEVTQTPSHQVTQMGQEVILRCVPISNHLYFYWYRQILGQKVEFLVSFYNNEISEKSEIFDDQFSVERPDGSNFTLKIRSTKLEDSAMYFCASRQRTGVNTEAFFGQGTRLTVV.

As DNA, the CDR3 is TGTGCCAGCGCCCCCGTGAGACAGGGGGCGTTAGAAGCTTTCTTT. Residues: CASAPVRQGALEAFF. The genes are TRBV19 and TRBJ1-1, with TRBD1 identical over 10 bases. The CDR3 runs 15 residues. Trimming at V came to 9 bases and at J to 8 bases, leaving 15 bases not matched to a gene. CDR1 is LNHDA and CDR2 is SQIVND in the germline V gene (reference sequence).

With regard to this clonotype: A much larger clone differs by one base, so this may be a read error. The chain uses TRBV12-3 or TRBV12-4 and TRBJ1-4, with D unclear. The CDR3 extends over 11 amino acids. The CDR3 loop reads CASSLNVKLFF. CDR3 in DNA: TGTGCCAGCAGTTTAAATGTAAAACTGTTTTTT.

In this sample, this clonotype turned up a few times. The chain links TRBV5-1 to TRBJ1-4; D possibly corresponds to TRBD1 (5 bases). This CDR3 comprises 15 residues. Germline V gives CDR1 SGHRS, CDR2 YFSETQ. Trimming removed 4 bases from V and 7 bases from J, with 17 bases in between. The CDR3 region is CASSAGGARGEKLFF. The DNA of the CDR3 is TGCGCCAGCAGCGCTGGCGGGGCTCGAGGTGAAAAACTGTTTTTT.

The chain recombines TRBV12-3 or TRBV12-4 with TRBJ2-5; no definite D call. Trimming cost V 4 bases and J 9 bases, with 15 bases left between them. The CDR3 spans 13 residues. CDR3 region: CASSYSDRPAQYF. CDR3 DNA sequence: TGTGCCAGCAGTTACTCAGATCGTCCGGCCCAGTACTTC.

Turning to this clonotype: A read error is possible here, since a much larger clone lies one base away. V is TRBV5-5 and J is TRBJ1-1, with TRBD1 matching over 8 bases. The CDR3 is 13 amino acids. The J segment lost 4 bases and the V segment lost 4 bases, leaving 3 bases of the junction unmatched. CDR1 and CDR2 (germline): SGHKS, YYEKEE (reference sequence). The CDR3 protein is CASSPGQATEAFF. The CDR3 nucleotides read TGTGCCAGCAGCCCGGGACAGGCCACTGAAGCTTTCTTT.

The V call is TRBV11-2, the J call TRBJ2-3; perhaps TRBD1 as D (6 bases). Germline assignment: CDR1 SGHAT and CDR2 FQNNGV. Between the trimmed V and J ends, which lost 2 bases and 4 bases, there was a span of 10 bases. This CDR3 comprises 14 residues. The CDR3 loop is CASSLTAGADTQYF. CDR3 coding DNA: TGTGCCAGCAGCTTAACGGCAGGGGCAGATACGCAGTATTTT.

This clonotype was observed many times. The gene calls are TRBV6-9 and TRBJ2-5; the match to TRBD2 covers 11 bases. The CDR3 runs 13 residues. V trimming: 4 bases; J trimming: 7 bases; junction bases outside the gene matches: 2. Germline lookup yields CDR1 MNHGY and CDR2 SVAAGI. CDR3 loop: CASSSGTSGTQYF. The CDR3 DNA sequence: TGTGCCAGCAGTTCCGGGACTAGCGGGACCCAGTACTTC.

The chain carries TRBV6-9 and TRBJ1-5; 9 bases align to TRBD1. Germline V gene sequence: CDR1 MNHGY, CDR2 SVAAGI. This CDR3 is 18 amino acids long. V was pared by 4 bases and J by 3 bases, with 13 bases of the junction left unmatched. The CDR3 DNA reads TGTGCCAGCAGTTCTCGTCCCGGGACAGGGTTCGACAATCAGCCCCAGCATTTT. Protein sequence: CASSSRPGTGFDNQPQHF.

The gene calls are TRBV5-1 and TRBJ2-1; 13 bases fit TRBD2. The germline gives CDR1 SGHRS, CDR2 YFSETQ. V was pared by 6 bases and J by 0 bases, with 6 bases of the junction left unmatched. CDR3 length: 17 amino acids. The CDR3 loop reads CASTRLAGGSSYNEQFF. DNA for the CDR3: TGCGCCAGCACAAGACTAGCGGGAGGAAGCTCCTACAATGAGCAGTTCTTC.

The rearrangement uses TRBV29-1 and TRBJ1-2; no firm D call. Germline V lookup: CDR1 SQVTM, CDR2 ANQGSEA. This CDR3 is 12 amino acids long. Trimming took 6 bases from V and 3 from J, leaving 11 bases between them. This CDR3 is CSVSLSDYGYTF. CDR3 nucleotide sequence: TGCAGCGTATCCTTATCGGACTATGGCTACACCTTC.

Note on this clonotype: A read error may account for a junction end that differs from germline. The chain joins TRBV28 to TRBJ2-7; the D gene is possibly TRBD2 (5 bases). The CDR3 contains 14 residues. The germline CDR1 and CDR2 sequences are MDHEN and SYDVKM. CDR3 nucleotide sequence: TGTGCCTGCAGTGACAACGGACGGGAATACGAGCAGTACTTC. It is translated as CACSDNGREYEQYF.

This clonotype was recorded at least ten times. The chain is built from TRBV28 and TRBJ2-5; D is perhaps TRBD1 or TRBD2 (6 bases each). In germline, CDR1 is MDHEN, CDR2 SYDVKM. The CDR3 runs 13 residues. V was clipped by 5 bases and J by 4 bases, with 11 bases between them. CDR3 protein: CASSLGGIETQYF. CDR3 nucleotides: TGTGCCAGCAGTCTGGGGGGCATAGAGACCCAGTACTTC.

This clonotype was seen at least ten times. The J gene is TRBJ1-1, the V gene TRBV28, with no clear D. CDR1 MDHEN and CDR2 SYDVKM come from the germline V gene. V shed 4 bases and J shed 1 base, with 7 bases lying between them. The CDR3 sequence is 13 residues long. CDR3 loop: CASSSAPNTEAFF. For the CDR3, the DNA is TGTGCCAGCAGTTCCGCGCCGAACACTGAAGCTTTCTTT.

This chain joins TRBV6-1 and TRBJ1-4; D uncertain. The CDR3 loop spans 13 amino acids. Trimming removed 8 bases from V and 2 bases from J, with 9 bases in between. Germline V lookup: CDR1 MNHNS, CDR2 SASEGT. The CDR3 reads CASAKDTNEKLFF. Here the CDR3 DNA reads TGTGCCAGCGCCAAGGACACTAATGAAAAACTGTTTTTT.

This clonotype has just a few counts. V is TRBV12-3 or TRBV12-4 and J is TRBJ1-1; no clear D. This CDR3 is built from 13 residues. V shed 4 bases and J shed 7 bases, with 13 bases lying between them. CDR3: CASSSVPGREAFF. The CDR3 nucleotides read TGTGCCAGCAGTTCTGTGCCAGGCCGTGAAGCTTTCTTT.

The genes are TRBV11-1 and TRBJ2-7; D is uncertain. The CDR3 runs 12 residues. Germline CDR1 reads SGHAT; CDR2 reads FQDESV (reference sequence). Trimming pared 1 base from V and 3 bases from J, leaving 4 bases between. CDR3 sequence (DNA): TGTGCCAGCAGCTTAGTTCTCTACGAGCAGTACTTC. The encoded protein is CASSLVLYEQYF.